The clone carrying this TCR beta chain was recorded a few times. Its antigen remains unknown. The sample comes from a study of T cells after yellow fever vaccination. General study findings and limits: A limited proportion of clonotypes was detected within both the CD4 and CD8 compartments. Highly abundant clonotypes carried over from the bulk population could end up in FACS-sorted repertoires as contaminants. Boosting was followed by the reappearance of most primary-vaccination clones (approximately 95% CD4, around 91% CD8).

Trimming removed 7 bases at V and 7 bases at J, with 20 bases between. The length of the CDR3 is 14 residues. One entry per CDR3 protein results from TCRdb running MiXCR on the 5' RACE reads. The repertoire consists of around 590,000 distinct CDR3 sequences, with about 12% occurring once and the leading ten covering more than 12%. The gene calls are TRBV12-3 or TRBV12-4 and TRBJ2-7, with D possibly matching TRBD2 (6 bases). The TCR comes from a man aged 25 to 40 who received the YFV17D yellow fever vaccine. The sequencing here drew on PBMCs, taken on the day of the yellow fever booster vaccination. CDR3 loop: CASTGAGTLGEQYF. DNA of the CDR3: TGTGCCAGCACTGGGGCGGGAACGTTGGGAGAGCAGTACTTC.